The entry below gives a single T cell receptor (beta chain) sequence along with its context. Its cognate antigen is unknown. The data derive from a study of a mutant IDH1 vaccine in newly diagnosed glioma. Produced via immunoSEQ multiplex PCR; TCRdb's table is partial and in-frame only. The sample records about 60,000 clones, roughly 80% being singletons. The time point here: week 11, during vaccination. A single vaccine dose contained 300 ug of mutant IDH1 20-mer peptide, and topical imiquimod was used with it. V lost 4 bases, J lost 4 bases, and 16 bases lay in between. This CDR3 has 16 amino acids. The germline CDR1 and CDR2 sequences are LGHNA and YNFKEQ.

The clonotype comes from a man aged 25-45 years with glioma. Sequenced material: PBMCs, taken from a glioma patient whose treatment included an IDH1 peptide vaccine. The V and J genes are TRBV4-2 and TRBJ1-4; no reliable D call. CDR3 residues: CASSPGISRLNEKLFF. The CDR3 bases are TGTGCCAGCAGCCCCGGTATAAGTCGACTTAATGAAAAACTGTTTTTT.